The 12 T cell receptor beta chains given below trace back to one sample, sequenced in a study of shared clonotypes between healthy human individuals. Only in-frame clones appear in the TCRdb table, and some are missing; sequencing was by immunoSEQ multiplex PCR. This table has about 600,000 clones, roughly 79% appearing once. Input material: PBMCs. These receptors all come from a woman in her forties in good health. Some clones in this sample may be carry-over from other donors' samples.

The chain uses TRBV28 and TRBJ1-2, with 7 bases identical to TRBD1. V dropped 2 bases and J dropped 5; count of bases not matched to a gene: 23. The CDR3 consists of 20 residues. The germline CDR1 and CDR2 sequences are MDHEN and SYDVKM. DNA of the CDR3: TGTGCCAGCAGTTTAGGGACAGTGGGCCTTATTTCCATAGCGGGTTATGGCTACACCTTC. This encodes CASSLGTVGLISIAGYGYTF.

This rearrangement joins TRBV7-9 to TRBJ2-5, with D possibly TRBD2 on 7 matching bases. Trimming shortened V by 8 bases and J by 2 bases, and 12 bases separated the two germline ends. The CDR3 contains 13 residues. The germline CDR1 and CDR2 sequences are SEHNR and FQNEAQ (reference sequence). CDR3 DNA: TGTGCCAGCGGGGGAGGGGGTCAAGAGACCCAGTACTTC. This encodes CASGGGGQETQYF.

This sequence joins TRBV5-1 and TRBJ2-3, with D perhaps TRBD1 (5 bases). The CDR3 sequence is 14 residues long. With 2 bases removed from V and 4 bases from J, the gap between germline ends came to 11 bases. Germline V gene sequence: CDR1 SGHRS, CDR2 YFSETQ. In nucleotides, the CDR3 is TGCGCCAGCAGCTTTCGACAGACCCCAGATACGCAGTATTTT. It codes for CASSFRQTPDTQYF.

This chain uses TRBV2 with TRBJ2-5, with 8 bases aligning to TRBD1. This CDR3 comprises 14 residues. The J segment lost 5 bases and the V segment lost 6 bases, leaving 8 bases of the junction unmatched. Germline assignment: CDR1 SNHLY and CDR2 FYNNEI. CDR3: CASSPRTGPETQYF. The CDR3, as DNA: TGTGCCAGCAGCCCGAGGACAGGGCCGGAGACCCAGTACTTC.

Comments on this clone: Other nucleotide sequences from this sample produce the same CDR3. The V and J genes are TRBV27 and TRBJ1-1; D not resolved. Trimming took off 2 bases at V and 1 base at J, with 8 bases between the two ends. The CDR3 extends over 14 amino acids. Per the germline V gene, CDR1 is MNHEY and CDR2 is SMNVEV (reference sequence). The chain's CDR3 is CASSLAGPNTEAFF. The CDR3 nucleotides read TGTGCCAGCAGTTTAGCAGGCCCGAACACTGAAGCTTTCTTT.

The chain employs TRBV15 and TRBJ1-3; a possible D gene is TRBD1 (6 bases). This CDR3 is built from 16 residues. V lost 4 bases, J lost 0 bases, and 13 bases lay in between. Germline CDR1 reads LNHNV; CDR2 reads YYDKDF (reference sequence). The CDR3, as DNA: TGTGCCACCAGCATTCCGGGGGCGAGCTCTGGAAACACCATATATTTT. This codes for CATSIPGASSGNTIYF.

J is TRBJ2-2 and V is TRBV29-1, with a possible D match to TRBD1 (6 bases). With 4 bases removed from V and 2 bases from J, the gap between germline ends came to 14 bases. Germline CDR1 SQVTM, CDR2 ANQGSEA. The CDR3 is 15 residues long. The CDR3, as DNA: TGCAGCGTTGTGTTTGAGGGGGTAAACACCGGGGAGCTGTTTTTT. Protein: CSVVFEGVNTGELFF.

The chain links TRBV15 to TRBJ2-7, with 9 positions matching TRBD2. V shed 5 bases, J shed 1 base, and the junction held 6 bases outside the gene matches. Germline CDR1 and CDR2: LNHNV and YYDKDF (reference sequence). The CDR3 runs to 15 residues. CDR3 in DNA: TGTGCCACCAGCCGAGCGGGGGGAGGGTCCTACGAGCAGTACTTC. Its translation: CATSRAGGGSYEQYF.

The chain is built from TRBV10-3 and TRBJ2-1; 10 nucleotides match TRBD2. The V and J ends lost 0 bases and 9 bases, in that order; junction bases with no gene match: 5. The germline gives CDR1 ENHRY, CDR2 SYGVKD. The CDR3 consists of 15 residues. The CDR3 nucleotides read TGTGCCATCAGTGAGTCAAGCGGGAGGGCCGGTGAGCAGTTCTTC. Its protein is CAISESSGRAGEQFF.

The V call is TRBV27, the J call TRBJ2-7; TRBD1 aligns across 7 bases. CDR1 and CDR2 (germline): MNHEY, SMNVEV (reference sequence). This CDR3 is built from 13 residues. V trimming: 3 bases; J trimming: 3 bases; junction bases outside the gene matches: 2. CDR3 nucleotides: TGTGCCAGCAGTTTTGCAGGGGGCTACGAGCAGTACTTC. As protein: CASSFAGGYEQYF.

The chain recombines TRBV5-8 with TRBJ2-5, with TRBD1 matching 7 bases. From germline, CDR1 is SGHTS and CDR2 YDEGEE. The CDR3 consists of 14 residues. J lost 4 bases, V lost 4 bases, and 7 bases had no gene match. The CDR3 loop is CASSARQGGETQYF. For the CDR3, the DNA is TGTGCCAGCAGCGCACGACAGGGCGGAGAGACCCAGTACTTC.

The gene calls are TRBV7-3 and TRBJ2-2; maybe TRBD1 (5 bases). The CDR3 length is 15 residues. CDR1 and CDR2 from the germline V gene are SGHTA and FQGTGA. V dropped 0 bases and J dropped 6 bases, with 11 bases sitting between them. The CDR3 DNA sequence: TGTGCCAGCAGCTTAACGCAGGCAGGGTCCGGGGAGCTGTTTTTT. Translating it yields CASSLTQAGSGELFF. The variable domain in full, completed from reference TRBV7-3 and TRBJ2-2, reads GAGVSQTPSNKVTEKGKYVELRCDPISGHTALYWYRQSLGQGPEFLIYFQGTGAADDSGLPNDRFFAVRPEGSVSTLKIQRTERGDSAVYLCASSLTQAGSGELFFGEGSRLTVL.